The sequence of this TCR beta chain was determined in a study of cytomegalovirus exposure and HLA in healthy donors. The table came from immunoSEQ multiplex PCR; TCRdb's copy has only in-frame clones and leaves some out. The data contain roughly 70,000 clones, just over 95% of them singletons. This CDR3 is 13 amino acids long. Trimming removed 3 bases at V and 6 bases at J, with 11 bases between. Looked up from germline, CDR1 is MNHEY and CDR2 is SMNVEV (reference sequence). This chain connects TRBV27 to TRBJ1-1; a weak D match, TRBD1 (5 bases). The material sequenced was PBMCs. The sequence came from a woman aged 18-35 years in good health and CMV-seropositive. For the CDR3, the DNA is TGTGCCAGCAGTTTTTCAGGGTTCGCTGAAGCTTTCTTT. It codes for CASSFSGFAEAFF.